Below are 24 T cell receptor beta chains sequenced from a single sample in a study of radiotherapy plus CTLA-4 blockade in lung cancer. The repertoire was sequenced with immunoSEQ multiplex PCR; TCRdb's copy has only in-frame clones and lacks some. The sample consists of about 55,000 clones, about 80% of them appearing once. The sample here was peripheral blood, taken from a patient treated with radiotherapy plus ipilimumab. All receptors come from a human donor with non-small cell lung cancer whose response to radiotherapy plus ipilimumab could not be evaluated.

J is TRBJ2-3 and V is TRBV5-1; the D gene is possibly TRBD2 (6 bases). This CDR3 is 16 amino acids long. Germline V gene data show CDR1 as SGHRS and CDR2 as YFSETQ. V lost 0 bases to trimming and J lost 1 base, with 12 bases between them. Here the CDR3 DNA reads TGCGCCAGCAGCTTGGTCTCGCGGGGCCGCACAGATACGCAGTATTTT. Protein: CASSLVSRGRTDTQYF.

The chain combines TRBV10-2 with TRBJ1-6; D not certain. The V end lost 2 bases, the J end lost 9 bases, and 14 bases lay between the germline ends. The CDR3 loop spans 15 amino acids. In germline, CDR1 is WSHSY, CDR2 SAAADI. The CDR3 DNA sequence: TGCGCCAGCAGTGAGAGAGGTCTCGCGGGTTCACCCCTCCACTTT. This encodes CASSERGLAGSPLHF.

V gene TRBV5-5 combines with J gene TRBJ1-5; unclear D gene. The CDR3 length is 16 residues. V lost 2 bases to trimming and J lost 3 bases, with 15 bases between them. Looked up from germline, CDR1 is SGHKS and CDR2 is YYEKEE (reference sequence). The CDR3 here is CASSFVGSGVNQPQHF. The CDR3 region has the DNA TGTGCCAGCAGCTTTGTGGGGAGCGGAGTCAATCAGCCCCAGCATTTT.

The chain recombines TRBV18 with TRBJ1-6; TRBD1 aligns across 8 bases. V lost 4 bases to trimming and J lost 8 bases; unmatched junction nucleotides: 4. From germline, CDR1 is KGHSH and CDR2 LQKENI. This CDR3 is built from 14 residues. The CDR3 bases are TGTGCCAGCTCACTACAGGGGGGTGATTCACCCCTCCACTTT. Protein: CASSLQGGDSPLHF.

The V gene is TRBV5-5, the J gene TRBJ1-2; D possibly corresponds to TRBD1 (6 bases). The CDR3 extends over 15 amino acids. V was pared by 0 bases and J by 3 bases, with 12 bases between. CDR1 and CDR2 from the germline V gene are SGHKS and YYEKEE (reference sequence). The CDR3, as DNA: TGTGCCAGCAGCTTGGGGGTTCAGGGGTACTATGGCTACACCTTC. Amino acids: CASSLGVQGYYGYTF.

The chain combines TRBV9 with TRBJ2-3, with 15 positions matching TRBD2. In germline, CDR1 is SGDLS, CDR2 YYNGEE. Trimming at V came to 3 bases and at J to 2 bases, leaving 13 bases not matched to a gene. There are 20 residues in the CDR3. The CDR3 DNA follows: TGTGCCAGCAGCGCCCAACCGGGACTAGCGGGGGGAGCCCCCACAGATACGCAGTATTTT. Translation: CASSAQPGLAGGAPTDTQYF.

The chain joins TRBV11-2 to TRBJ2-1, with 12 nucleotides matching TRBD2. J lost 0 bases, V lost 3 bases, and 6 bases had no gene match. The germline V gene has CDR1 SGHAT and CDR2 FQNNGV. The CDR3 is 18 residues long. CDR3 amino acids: CASSFLTSGGRSYNEQFF. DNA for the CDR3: TGTGCCAGCAGCTTCCTGACTAGCGGGGGCCGCTCCTACAATGAGCAGTTCTTC.

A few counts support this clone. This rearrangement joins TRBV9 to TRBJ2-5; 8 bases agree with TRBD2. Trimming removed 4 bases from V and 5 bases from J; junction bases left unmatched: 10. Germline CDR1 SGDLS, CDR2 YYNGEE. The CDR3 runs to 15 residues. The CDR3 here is CASSFGGGRSETQYF. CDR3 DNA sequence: TGTGCCAGCAGCTTCGGGGGGGGTAGATCCGAGACCCAGTACTTC. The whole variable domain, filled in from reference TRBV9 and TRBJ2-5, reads DSGVTQTPKHLITATGQRVTLRCSPRSGDLSVYWYQQSLDQGLQFLIQYYNGEERAKGNILERFSAQQFPDLHSELNLSSLELGDSALYFCASSFGGGRSETQYFGPGTRLLVL.

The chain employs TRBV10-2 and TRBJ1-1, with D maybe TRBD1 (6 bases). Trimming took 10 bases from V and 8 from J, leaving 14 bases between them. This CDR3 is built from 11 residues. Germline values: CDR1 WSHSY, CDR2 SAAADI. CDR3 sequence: CAIGGGQEAFF. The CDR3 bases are TGCGCCATCGGCGGGGGGCAGGAAGCTTTCTTT.

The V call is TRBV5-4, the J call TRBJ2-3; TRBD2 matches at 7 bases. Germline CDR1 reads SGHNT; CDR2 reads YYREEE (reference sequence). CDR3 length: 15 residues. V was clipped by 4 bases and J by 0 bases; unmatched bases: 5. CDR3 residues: CASSPLGGSTDTQYF. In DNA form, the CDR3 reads TGTGCCAGCAGCCCTCTCGGGGGGAGCACAGATACGCAGTATTTT.

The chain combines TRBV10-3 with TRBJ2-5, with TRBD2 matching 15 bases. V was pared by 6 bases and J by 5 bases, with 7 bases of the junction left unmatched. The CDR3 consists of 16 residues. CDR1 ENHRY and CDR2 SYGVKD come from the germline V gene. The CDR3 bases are TGTGCCATCAGGAGGGGACTAGCGGGAGGAGAGGAGACCCAGTACTTC. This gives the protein CAIRRGLAGGEETQYF.

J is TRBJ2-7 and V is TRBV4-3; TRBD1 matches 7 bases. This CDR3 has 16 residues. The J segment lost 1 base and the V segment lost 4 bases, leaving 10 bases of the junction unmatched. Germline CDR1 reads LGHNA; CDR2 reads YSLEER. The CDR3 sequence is CASSPSGTGESYEQYF. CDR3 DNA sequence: TGCGCCAGCAGCCCCTCTGGTACAGGGGAATCCTACGAGCAGTACTTC.

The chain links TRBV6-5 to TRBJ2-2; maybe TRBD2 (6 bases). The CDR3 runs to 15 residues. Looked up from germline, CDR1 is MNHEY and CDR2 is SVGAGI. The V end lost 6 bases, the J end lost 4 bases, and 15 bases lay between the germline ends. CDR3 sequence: CASSSWRRGTGELFF. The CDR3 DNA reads TGTGCCAGCAGCTCCTGGCGGCGGGGCACCGGGGAGCTGTTTTTT.

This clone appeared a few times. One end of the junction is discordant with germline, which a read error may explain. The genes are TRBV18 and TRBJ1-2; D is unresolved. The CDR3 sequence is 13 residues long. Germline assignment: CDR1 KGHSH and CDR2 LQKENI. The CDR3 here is CASSTIVGEQEVF. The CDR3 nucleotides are TGTGCCAGCTCTACCATCGTTGGTGAGCAGGAGGTCTTC.

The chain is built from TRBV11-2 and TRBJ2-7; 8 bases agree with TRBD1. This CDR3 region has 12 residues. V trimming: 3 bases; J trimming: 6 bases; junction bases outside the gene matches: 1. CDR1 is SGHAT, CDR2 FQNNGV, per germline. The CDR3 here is CASSFDRGEQYF. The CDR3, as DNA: TGTGCCAGCAGCTTTGACAGGGGCGAGCAGTACTTC.

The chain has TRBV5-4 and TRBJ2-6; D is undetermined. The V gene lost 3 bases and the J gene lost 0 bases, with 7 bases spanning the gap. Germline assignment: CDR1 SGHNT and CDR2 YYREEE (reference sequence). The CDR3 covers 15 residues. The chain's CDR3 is CASSSWSSGANVLTF. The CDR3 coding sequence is TGTGCCAGCAGCTCCTGGAGCTCTGGGGCCAACGTCCTGACTTTC.

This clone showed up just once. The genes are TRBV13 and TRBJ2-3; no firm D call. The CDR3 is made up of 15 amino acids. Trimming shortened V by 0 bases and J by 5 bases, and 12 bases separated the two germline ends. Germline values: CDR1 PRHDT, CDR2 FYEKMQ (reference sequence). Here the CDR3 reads CASSLGLQAGDTQYF. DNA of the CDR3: TGTGCCAGCAGCTTAGGCCTCCAGGCAGGAGATACGCAGTATTTT.

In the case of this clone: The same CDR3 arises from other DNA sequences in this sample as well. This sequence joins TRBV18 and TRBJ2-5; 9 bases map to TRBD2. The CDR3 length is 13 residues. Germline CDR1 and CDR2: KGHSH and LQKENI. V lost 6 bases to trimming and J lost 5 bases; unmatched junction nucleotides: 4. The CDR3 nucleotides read TGTGCCAGCTCTGGGACTAGCAGGGAGACCCAGTACTTC. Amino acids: CASSGTSRETQYF.

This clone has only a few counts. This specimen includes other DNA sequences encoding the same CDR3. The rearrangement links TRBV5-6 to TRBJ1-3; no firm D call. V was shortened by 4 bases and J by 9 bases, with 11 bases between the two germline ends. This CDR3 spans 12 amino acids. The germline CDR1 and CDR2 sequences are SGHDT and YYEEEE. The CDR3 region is CASSSGLGTIYF. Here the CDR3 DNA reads TGTGCCAGCAGCAGCGGGCTAGGCACCATATATTTT.

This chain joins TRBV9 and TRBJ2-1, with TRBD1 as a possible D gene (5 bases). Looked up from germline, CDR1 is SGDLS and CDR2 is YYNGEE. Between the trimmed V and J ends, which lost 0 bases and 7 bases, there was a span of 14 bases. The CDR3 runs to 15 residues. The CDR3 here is CASSVADTGINEQFF. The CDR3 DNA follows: TGTGCCAGCAGCGTAGCGGACACTGGGATAAATGAGCAGTTCTTC.

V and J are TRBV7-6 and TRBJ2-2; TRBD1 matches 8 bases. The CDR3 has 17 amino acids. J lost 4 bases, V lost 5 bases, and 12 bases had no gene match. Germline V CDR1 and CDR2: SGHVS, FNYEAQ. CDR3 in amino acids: CASSTTLRDRRTGELFF. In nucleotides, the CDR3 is TGTGCCAGCAGCACAACCCTCCGGGACAGGCGCACCGGGGAGCTGTTTTTT.

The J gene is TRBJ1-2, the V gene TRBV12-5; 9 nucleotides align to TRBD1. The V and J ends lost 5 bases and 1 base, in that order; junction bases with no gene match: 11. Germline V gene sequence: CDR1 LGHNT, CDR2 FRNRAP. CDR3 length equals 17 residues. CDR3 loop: CASGIVDRGSINYGYTF. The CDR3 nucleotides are TGTGCTAGTGGTATCGTGGACAGGGGATCTATTAACTATGGCTACACCTTC.

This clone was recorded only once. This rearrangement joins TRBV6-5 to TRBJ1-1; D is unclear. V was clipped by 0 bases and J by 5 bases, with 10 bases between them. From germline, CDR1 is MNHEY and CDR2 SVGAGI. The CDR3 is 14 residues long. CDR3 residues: CASSYSYDITEAFF. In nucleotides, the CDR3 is TGTGCCAGCAGTTACTCCTATGACATAACTGAAGCTTTCTTT.

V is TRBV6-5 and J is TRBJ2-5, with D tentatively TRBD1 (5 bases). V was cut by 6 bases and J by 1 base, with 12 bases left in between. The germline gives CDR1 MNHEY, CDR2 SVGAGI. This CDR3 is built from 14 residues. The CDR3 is CASSSTGVQETQYF. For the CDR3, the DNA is TGTGCCAGCAGCTCTACAGGAGTCCAAGAGACCCAGTACTTC.